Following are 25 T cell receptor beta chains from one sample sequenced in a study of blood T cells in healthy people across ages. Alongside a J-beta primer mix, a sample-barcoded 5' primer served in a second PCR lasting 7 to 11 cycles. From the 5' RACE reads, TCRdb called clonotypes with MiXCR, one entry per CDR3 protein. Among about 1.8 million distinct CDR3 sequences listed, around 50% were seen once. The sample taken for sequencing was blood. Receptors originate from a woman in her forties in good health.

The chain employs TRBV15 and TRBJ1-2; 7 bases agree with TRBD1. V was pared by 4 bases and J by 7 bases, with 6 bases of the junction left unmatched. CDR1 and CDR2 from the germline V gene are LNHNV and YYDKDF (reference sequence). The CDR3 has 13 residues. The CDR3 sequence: CATSKGQALGYTF. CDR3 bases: TGTGCCACCAGCAAAGGACAGGCCCTTGGCTACACCTTC.

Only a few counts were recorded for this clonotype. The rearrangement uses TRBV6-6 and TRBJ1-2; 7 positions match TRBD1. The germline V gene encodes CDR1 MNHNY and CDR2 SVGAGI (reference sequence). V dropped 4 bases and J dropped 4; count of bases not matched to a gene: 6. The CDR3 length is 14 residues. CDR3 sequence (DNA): TGTGCCAGCAGTTCCTACGACAGGGTCTATGGCTACACCTTC. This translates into CASSSYDRVYGYTF.

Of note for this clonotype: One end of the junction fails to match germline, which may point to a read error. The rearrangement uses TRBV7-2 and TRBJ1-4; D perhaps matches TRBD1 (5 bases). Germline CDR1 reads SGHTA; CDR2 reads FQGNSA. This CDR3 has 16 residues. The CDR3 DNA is TGTGCCAGCAGCTTGCGCTCGGGACGGCAAAATGAAAGACTGTTTTTT. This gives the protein CASSLRSGRQNERLFF.

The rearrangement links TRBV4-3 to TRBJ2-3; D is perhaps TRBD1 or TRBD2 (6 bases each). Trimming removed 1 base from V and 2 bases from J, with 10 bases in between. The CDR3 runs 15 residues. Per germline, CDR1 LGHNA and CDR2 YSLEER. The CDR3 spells CASSQGRGATDTQYF. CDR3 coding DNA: TGCGCCAGCAGCCAAGGGAGGGGGGCCACAGATACGCAGTATTTT.

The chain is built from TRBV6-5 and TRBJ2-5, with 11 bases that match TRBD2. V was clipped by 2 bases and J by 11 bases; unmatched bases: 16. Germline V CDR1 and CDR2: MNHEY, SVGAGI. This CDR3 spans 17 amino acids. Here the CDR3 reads CASSYGRFSGGAHEQYF. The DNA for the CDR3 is TGTGCCAGCAGTTACGGGCGTTTTAGCGGGGGGGCACATGAGCAGTACTTC.

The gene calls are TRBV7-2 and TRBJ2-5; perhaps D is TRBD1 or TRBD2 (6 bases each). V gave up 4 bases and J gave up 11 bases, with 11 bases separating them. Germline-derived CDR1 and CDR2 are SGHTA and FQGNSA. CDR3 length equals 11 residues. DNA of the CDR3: TGTGCCAGCAGCTGGGGGGACAAGCAGTACTTC. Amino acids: CASSWGDKQYF.

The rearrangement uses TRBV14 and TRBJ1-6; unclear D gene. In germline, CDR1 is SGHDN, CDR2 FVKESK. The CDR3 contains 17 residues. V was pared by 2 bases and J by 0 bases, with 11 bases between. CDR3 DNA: TGTGCCAGCAGCCAACCTCTCGGGAGCTCCTATAATTCACCCCTCCACTTT. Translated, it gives CASSQPLGSSYNSPLHF.

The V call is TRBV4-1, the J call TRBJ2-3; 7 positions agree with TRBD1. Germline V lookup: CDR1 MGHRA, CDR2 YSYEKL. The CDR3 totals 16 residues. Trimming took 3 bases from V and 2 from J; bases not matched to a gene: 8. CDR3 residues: CASSHHTGEFTDTQYF. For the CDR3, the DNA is TGCGCCAGCAGCCATCATACAGGGGAGTTCACAGATACGCAGTATTTT.

CDR3 nucleotide sequence: TGCAGCGTTGCTAGCGGGGAGAACTACGAGCAGTACTTC. It encodes CSVASGENYEQYF. The rearrangement links TRBV29-1 to TRBJ2-7, with 9 bases lining up with TRBD2. The trim removed 4 bases at V and 3 bases at J, leaving 4 bases unmatched. Germline assignment: CDR1 SQVTM and CDR2 ANQGSEA. The CDR3 length is 13 residues.

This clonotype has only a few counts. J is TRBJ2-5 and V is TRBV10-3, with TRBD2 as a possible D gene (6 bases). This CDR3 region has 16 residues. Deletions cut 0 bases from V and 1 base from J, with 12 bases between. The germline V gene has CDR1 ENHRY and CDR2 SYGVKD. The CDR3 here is CAISESGGAPQETQYF. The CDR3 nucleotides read TGTGCCATCAGTGAGTCTGGCGGGGCTCCCCAAGAGACCCAGTACTTC.

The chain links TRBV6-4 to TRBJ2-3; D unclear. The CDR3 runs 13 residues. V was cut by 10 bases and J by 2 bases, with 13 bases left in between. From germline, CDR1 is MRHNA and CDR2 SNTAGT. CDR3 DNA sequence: TGTGCCACCAAAGGCGAATTCACAGATACGCAGTATTTT. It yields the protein CATKGEFTDTQYF.

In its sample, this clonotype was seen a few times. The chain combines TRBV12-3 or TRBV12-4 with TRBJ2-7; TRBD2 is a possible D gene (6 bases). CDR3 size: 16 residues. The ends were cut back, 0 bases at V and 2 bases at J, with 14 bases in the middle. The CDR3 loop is CASSLAWQGGTYEQYF. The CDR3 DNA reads TGTGCCAGCAGTTTAGCTTGGCAGGGAGGTACCTACGAGCAGTACTTC.

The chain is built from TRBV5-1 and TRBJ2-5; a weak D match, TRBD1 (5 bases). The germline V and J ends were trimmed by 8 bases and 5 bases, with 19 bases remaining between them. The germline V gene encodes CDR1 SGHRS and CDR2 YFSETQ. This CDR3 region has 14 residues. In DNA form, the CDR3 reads TGCGCCAGTAAGCAAGTTCAGGGCCGGGAGACCCAGTACTTC. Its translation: CASKQVQGRETQYF. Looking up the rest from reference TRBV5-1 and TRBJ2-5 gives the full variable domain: KAGVTQTPRYLIKTRGQQVTLSCSPISGHRSVSWYQQTPGQGLQFLFEYFSETQRNKGNFPGRFSGRQFSNSRSEMNVSTLELGDSALYLCASKQVQGRETQYFGPGTRLLVL.

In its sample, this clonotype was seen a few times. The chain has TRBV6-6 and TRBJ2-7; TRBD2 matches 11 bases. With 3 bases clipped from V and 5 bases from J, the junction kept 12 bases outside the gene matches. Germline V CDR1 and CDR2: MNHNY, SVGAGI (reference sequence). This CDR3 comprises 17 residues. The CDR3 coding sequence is TGTGCCAGCAGTTATACGTTAGCGGGGGGGCAAAAGGACGAGCAGTACTTC. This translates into CASSYTLAGGQKDEQYF.

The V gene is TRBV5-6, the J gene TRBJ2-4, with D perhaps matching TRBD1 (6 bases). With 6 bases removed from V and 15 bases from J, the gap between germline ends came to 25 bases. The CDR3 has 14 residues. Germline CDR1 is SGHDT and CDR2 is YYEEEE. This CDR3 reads CASTHSGARYERYF. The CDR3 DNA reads TGTGCCAGCACACACTCAGGGGCCCGATACGAGCGGTACTTC.

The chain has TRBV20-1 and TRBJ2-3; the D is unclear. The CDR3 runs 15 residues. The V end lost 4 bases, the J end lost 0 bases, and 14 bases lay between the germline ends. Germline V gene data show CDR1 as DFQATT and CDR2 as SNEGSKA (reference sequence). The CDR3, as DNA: TGCAGTGCTATCGGCTACCCTGTTAGCACAGATACGCAGTATTTT. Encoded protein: CSAIGYPVSTDTQYF.

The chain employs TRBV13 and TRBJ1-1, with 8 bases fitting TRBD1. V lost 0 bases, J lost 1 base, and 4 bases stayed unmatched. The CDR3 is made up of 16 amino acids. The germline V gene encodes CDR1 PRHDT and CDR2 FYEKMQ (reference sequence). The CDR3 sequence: CASSLGLGTGNTEAFF. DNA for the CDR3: TGTGCCAGCAGCTTAGGCCTTGGGACAGGGAACACTGAAGCTTTCTTT.

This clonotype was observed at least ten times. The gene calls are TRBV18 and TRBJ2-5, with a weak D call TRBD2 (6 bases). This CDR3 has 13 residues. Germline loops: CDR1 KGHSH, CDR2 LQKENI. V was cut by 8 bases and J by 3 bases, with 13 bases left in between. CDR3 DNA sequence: TGTGCCAGCAGCCCGGGACTCGAAGAGACCCAGTACTTC. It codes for CASSPGLEETQYF.

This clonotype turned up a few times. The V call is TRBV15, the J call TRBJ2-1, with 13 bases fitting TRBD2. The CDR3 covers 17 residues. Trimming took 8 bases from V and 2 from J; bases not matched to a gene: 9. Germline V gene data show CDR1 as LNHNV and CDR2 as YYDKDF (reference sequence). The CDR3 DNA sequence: TGTGCCACCTTGAGGACTAGCGGGGGCACAACCTACAATGAGCAGTTCTTC. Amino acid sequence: CATLRTSGGTTYNEQFF.

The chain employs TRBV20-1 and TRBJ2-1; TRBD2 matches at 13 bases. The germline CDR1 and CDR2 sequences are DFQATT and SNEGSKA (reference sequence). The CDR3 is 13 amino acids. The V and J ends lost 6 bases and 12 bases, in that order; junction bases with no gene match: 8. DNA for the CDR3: TGCAGTGCCTCGGGACTAGCGGGGAAGTGGCAGTTCTTC. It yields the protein CSASGLAGKWQFF.

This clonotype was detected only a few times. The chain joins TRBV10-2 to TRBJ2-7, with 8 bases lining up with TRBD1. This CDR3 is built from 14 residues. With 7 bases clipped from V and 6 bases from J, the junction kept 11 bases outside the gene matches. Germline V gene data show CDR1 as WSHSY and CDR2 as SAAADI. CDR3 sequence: CASIQTGVGGEQYF. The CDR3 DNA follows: TGCGCCAGCATACAGACAGGGGTCGGAGGCGAGCAGTACTTC.

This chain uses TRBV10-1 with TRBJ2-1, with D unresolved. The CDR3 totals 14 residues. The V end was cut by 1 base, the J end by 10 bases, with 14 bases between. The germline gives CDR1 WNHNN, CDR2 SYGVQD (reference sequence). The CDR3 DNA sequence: TGCGCCAGCAGTGAGTTACAGACCCACGGGGAGCAGTTCTTC. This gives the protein CASSELQTHGEQFF.

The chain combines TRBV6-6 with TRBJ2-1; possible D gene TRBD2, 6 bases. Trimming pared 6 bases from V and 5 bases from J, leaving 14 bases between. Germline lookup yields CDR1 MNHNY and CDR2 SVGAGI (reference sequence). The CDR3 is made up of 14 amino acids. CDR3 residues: CASSPGSRNNEQFF. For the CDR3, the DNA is TGTGCCAGCAGCCCCGGGAGCCGCAACAATGAGCAGTTCTTC.

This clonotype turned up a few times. The CDR3 bases are TGCGCCAGCAGCCAAGATGGGGGGGGCGCAGACTATGGCTACACCTTC. It codes for CASSQDGGGADYGYTF. The V and J genes are TRBV4-3 and TRBJ1-2, with D possibly matching TRBD1 (6 bases). Germline V lookup: CDR1 LGHNA, CDR2 YSLEER. V shed 0 bases and J shed 3 bases, with 14 bases lying between them. The CDR3 sequence is 16 residues long.

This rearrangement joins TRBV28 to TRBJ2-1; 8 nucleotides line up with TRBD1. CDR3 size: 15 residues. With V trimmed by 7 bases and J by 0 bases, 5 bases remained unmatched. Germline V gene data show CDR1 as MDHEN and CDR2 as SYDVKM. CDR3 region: CASTLGQGSYNEQFF. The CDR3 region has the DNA TGTGCCAGCACCTTAGGACAGGGCTCCTACAATGAGCAGTTCTTC.